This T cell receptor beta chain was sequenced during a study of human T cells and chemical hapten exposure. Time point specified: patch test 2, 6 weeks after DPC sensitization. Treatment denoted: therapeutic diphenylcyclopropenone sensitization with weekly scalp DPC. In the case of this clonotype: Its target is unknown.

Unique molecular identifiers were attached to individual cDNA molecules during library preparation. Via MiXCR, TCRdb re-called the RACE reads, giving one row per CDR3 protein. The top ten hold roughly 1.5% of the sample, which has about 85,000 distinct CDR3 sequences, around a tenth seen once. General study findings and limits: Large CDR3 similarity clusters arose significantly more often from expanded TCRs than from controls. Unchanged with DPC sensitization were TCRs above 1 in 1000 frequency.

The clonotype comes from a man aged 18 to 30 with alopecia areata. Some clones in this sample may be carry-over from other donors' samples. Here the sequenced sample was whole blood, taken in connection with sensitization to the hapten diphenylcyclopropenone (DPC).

Here the CDR3 DNA reads TGTGCCAGCAGCTTAGAAAGGGGGACAGCCCGGCCCCAGTACTTC. The encoded protein is CASSLERGTARPQYF. The chain uses TRBV7-2 and TRBJ2-5, with 7 bases aligning to TRBD1. V lost 1 base to trimming and J lost 9 bases; unmatched junction nucleotides: 11. The CDR3 spans 15 residues. Germline values: CDR1 SGHTA, CDR2 FQGNSA.